The next 19 T cell receptor beta chains were all read from a single sample in a study of type 1 and type 2 diabetes patients. The PCR template was genomic DNA. A primer set of 30 forward and 13 reverse primers amplified the CDR3. TCRdb redid the calling of the multiplex PCR reads with MiXCR, one entry per CDR3 protein. Altogether a few hundred thousand distinct CDR3 sequences are present, around 47% being singletons, with the ten largest covering roughly an eighth. The source material was peripheral blood mononuclear cells (PBMCs). These receptors all stem from a man in his late teens or twenties with type 2 diabetes.

This clonotype was counted only a few times. The genes are TRBV19 and TRBJ1-1; 7 nucleotides align to TRBD1. Germline CDR1 and CDR2: LNHDA and SQIVND (reference sequence). Losses at the gene ends were 7 bases for V and 5 bases for J; bases not matched to a gene: 1. The CDR3 runs to 11 residues. The CDR3 protein is CASMDRTEAFF. CDR3 coding DNA: TGTGCCAGTATGGACAGGACTGAAGCTTTCTTT.

This chain connects TRBV9 to TRBJ2-2; 7 bases align to TRBD1. Germline V gene data show CDR1 as SGDLS and CDR2 as YYNGEE. The trim removed 2 bases at V and 8 bases at J, leaving 12 bases unmatched. There are 16 residues in the CDR3. DNA for the CDR3: TGTGCCAGCAGCGTCAAGGGTAGACAGGGATCAGGGGAGCTGTTTTTT. Translated: CASSVKGRQGSGELFF.

This clonotype was counted a few times. The chain couples TRBV28 to TRBJ2-1; TRBD2 matches 11 bases. Trimming cost V 10 bases and J 3 bases; bases outside gene matches: 5. This CDR3 contains 14 residues. Germline CDR1 MDHEN, CDR2 SYDVKM. CDR3 in DNA: TGTGCCACTGGGACTAGCGGATACTACAATGAGCAGTTCTTC. Protein sequence: CATGTSGYYNEQFF.

This chain links TRBV6-6 with TRBJ2-1; D is ambiguous. The CDR3 consists of 12 residues. Germline V gene lookup returns CDR1 MNHNY and CDR2 SVGAGI (reference sequence). The V and J ends lost 0 bases and 8 bases respectively, with 5 bases between them. The CDR3 reads CASSYSVHEQFF. The CDR3 DNA reads as TGTGCCAGCAGTTACTCGGTCCATGAGCAGTTCTTC.

The rearrangement links TRBV6-5 to TRBJ2-7; 8 positions agree with TRBD2. Losses at the gene ends were 10 bases for V and 3 bases for J; bases not matched to a gene: 8. CDR1 MNHEY and CDR2 SVGAGI come from the germline V gene. This CDR3 has 13 residues. CDR3 sequence (DNA): TGTGCCACACGACGTAGCGGGAACTACGAGCAGTACTTC. It translates to CATRRSGNYEQYF.

This clonotype was observed at least ten times. V usage is TRBV10-1 and J usage is TRBJ2-7, with 8 bases lining up with TRBD2. Germline CDR1 is WNHNN and CDR2 is SYGVQD (reference sequence). Germline trimming cut 3 bases from V and 0 bases from J; bases unmatched to any gene: 7. The CDR3 consists of 16 residues. This CDR3 is CASSDKAGVSSYEQYF. The DNA for the CDR3 is TGCGCCAGCAGTGATAAAGCGGGGGTGAGCTCCTACGAGCAGTACTTC.

This clonotype was counted only a few times. This chain links TRBV9 with TRBJ2-6; possibly TRBD1 for D (5 bases). Trimming removed 3 bases at V and 0 bases at J, with 10 bases between. Germline CDR1 is SGDLS and CDR2 is YYNGEE. The CDR3 contains 16 residues. The CDR3 is CASSGTTGSGANVLTF. As DNA, the CDR3 is TGTGCCAGCAGCGGGACCACAGGCTCTGGGGCCAACGTCCTGACTTTC. Full variable domain (missing parts from reference TRBV9 and TRBJ2-6): DSGVTQTPKHLITATGQRVTLRCSPRSGDLSVYWYQQSLDQGLQFLIQYYNGEERAKGNILERFSAQQFPDLHSELNLSSLELGDSALYFCASSGTTGSGANVLTFGAGSRLTVL.

With respect to this clonotype: A much larger clone sits a single nucleotide away, making a read error possible. As the CDR3 is not closed by the conserved phenylalanine or tryptophan, this likely results from a read error. This chain connects TRBV15 to TRBJ2-5; 11 nucleotides match TRBD1. The CDR3 sequence is 15 residues long. The trim removed 5 bases at V and 3 bases at J, leaving 5 bases unmatched. The germline gives CDR1 LNHNV, CDR2 YYDKDF (reference sequence). The chain's CDR3 is CATSDRDRGKETQYL. The CDR3 coding sequence is TGTGCCACCAGCGACCGGGACAGGGGGAAAGAGACCCAGTACCTC.

The V gene is TRBV19, the J gene TRBJ2-7; D not resolved. Trimming cost V 9 bases and J 8 bases, with 17 bases left between them. Germline V gives CDR1 LNHDA, CDR2 SQIVND (reference sequence). The CDR3 consists of 12 residues. CDR3 DNA: TGTGCCAGCAGCTTGAGTCAGTCCAAGCAGTACTTC. Amino acids: CASSLSQSKQYF.

This clonotype was counted between two and nine times. The V and J genes are TRBV27 and TRBJ2-5; 13 bases agree with TRBD2. This CDR3 comprises 16 residues. The J segment lost 5 bases and the V segment lost 6 bases, leaving 9 bases of the junction unmatched. CDR1 is MNHEY and CDR2 is SMNVEV in the germline V gene (reference sequence). CDR3 DNA sequence: TGTGCCAGCAGACTAGCGGGAGGGACTTCTGTGGAGACCCAGTACTTC. It specifies CASRLAGGTSVETQYF.

V is TRBV2 and J is TRBJ2-3; weak D call: TRBD1 (6 bases). The CDR3 totals 15 residues. V lost 6 bases to trimming and J lost 1 base, with 14 bases between them. In germline, CDR1 is SNHLY, CDR2 FYNNEI. This chain's CDR3 is CASRAQGARTDTQYF. The CDR3 region has the DNA TGTGCCAGCAGAGCACAGGGCGCTCGCACAGATACGCAGTATTTT.

The V call is TRBV2, the J call TRBJ2-3; 9 nucleotides match TRBD1. The CDR3 contains 14 residues. V lost 6 bases to trimming and J lost 5 bases; unmatched junction nucleotides: 6. The germline V gene has CDR1 SNHLY and CDR2 FYNNEI. The CDR3 DNA reads as TGTGCCAGCAGCCCGGGACAGGGAGTAGATACGCAGTATTTT. Protein: CASSPGQGVDTQYF.

The chain is built from TRBV4-1 and TRBJ1-1, with a weak D call TRBD1 (5 bases). Per the germline V gene, CDR1 is MGHRA and CDR2 is YSYEKL. The CDR3 length is 12 residues. Trimming took 1 base from V and 7 from J, leaving 7 bases between them. In DNA, the CDR3 is TGCGCCAGCAGCCAAGGGGGCAGTGAAGCTTTCTTT. Amino acid sequence: CASSQGGSEAFF.

This clonotype is categorized as medium-sized. J is TRBJ2-7 and V is TRBV7-6; 10 positions agree with TRBD1. This CDR3 comprises 14 residues. Germline trimming cut 5 bases from V and 5 bases from J; bases unmatched to any gene: 6. CDR1 is SGHVS, CDR2 FNYEAQ, per germline. DNA for the CDR3: TGTGCCAGCAGCCTGGGACAGGGGCTGGACGAGCAGTACTTC. Translation: CASSLGQGLDEQYF.

The chain recombines TRBV20-1 with TRBJ2-7; possibly TRBD2 for D (5 bases). The V and J ends lost 0 bases and 2 bases respectively, with 14 bases between them. Germline V gives CDR1 DFQATT, CDR2 SNEGSKA (reference sequence). The CDR3 runs 15 residues. CDR3 sequence reads: CSAREVSSATYEQYF. CDR3 in DNA: TGCAGTGCTAGAGAAGTGAGTAGCGCCACCTACGAGCAGTACTTC.

The V and J genes are TRBV11-2 and TRBJ2-7; the D gene is possibly TRBD1 (6 bases). The germline gives CDR1 SGHAT, CDR2 FQNNGV. V gave up 3 bases and J gave up 1 base, with 10 bases separating them. The CDR3 has 14 residues. The CDR3 sequence is CASSFRDTSYEQYF. The CDR3 DNA is TGTGCCAGCAGCTTCCGGGACACATCCTACGAGCAGTACTTC. The full variable domain, completed using reference TRBV11-2 and TRBJ2-7, is EAGVAQSPRYKIIEKRQSVAFWCNPISGHATLYWYQQILGQGPKLLIQFQNNGVVDDSQLPKDRFSAERLKGVDSTLKIQPAKLEDSAVYLCASSFRDTSYEQYFGPGTRLTVT.

The rearrangement joins TRBV6-6 to TRBJ2-1, with D perhaps TRBD1 or TRBD2 (5 bases each). The V gene lost 7 bases and the J gene lost 0 bases, with 13 bases spanning the gap. This CDR3 is built from 15 residues. Germline V gene data show CDR1 as MNHNY and CDR2 as SVGAGI (reference sequence). The CDR3, as DNA: TGTGCCAGCAAGCGAGGGGAGAGCTCCTACAATGAGCAGTTCTTC. It specifies CASKRGESSYNEQFF.

The rearrangement uses TRBV28 and TRBJ1-1; D unresolved. The CDR3 totals 14 residues. Trimming stripped 8 bases from V and 1 base from J, with 14 bases between. Germline CDR1 and CDR2: MDHEN and SYDVKM. The CDR3 is CASRTPLSNTEAFF. As DNA, the CDR3 is TGTGCCAGCCGAACACCCTTATCGAACACTGAAGCTTTCTTT. The whole variable domain, filled in from reference TRBV28 and TRBJ1-1, reads DVKVTQSSRYLVKRTGEKVFLECVQDMDHENMFWYRQDPGLGLRLIYFSYDVKMKEKGDIPEGYSVSREKKERFSLILESASTNQTSMYLCASRTPLSNTEAFFGQGTRLTVV.

This clonotype came up a few times. The chain uses TRBV2 and TRBJ1-6; 8 nucleotides align to TRBD1. Germline V gene lookup returns CDR1 SNHLY and CDR2 FYNNEI. The CDR3 runs 15 residues. V shed 11 bases and J 10 bases; nucleotides not matched to a gene: 16. The CDR3 loop is CARGPPGQGGSPLHF. CDR3 nucleotide sequence: TGTGCCCGCGGCCCCCCCGGACAGGGTGGCTCACCCCTCCACTTT.